This TCR beta chain was documented in a study of cytomegalovirus exposure and HLA in healthy donors. Germline V gene data show CDR1 as SGHTA and CDR2 as FQGNSA. The trim removed 2 bases at V and 4 bases at J, leaving 3 bases unmatched. The CDR3 totals 15 residues. PCR employed 60 Vbeta and 13 Jbeta primers. The method was immunoSEQ multiplex PCR; TCRdb's version includes in-frame clones alone and lacks a portion of them. Seen here are 100,000 to 150,000 clones, approximately 80% observed once, and the top ten hold 11%. The TCR was taken from a man younger than 40 in good health and CMV-seropositive. The chain carries TRBV7-2 and TRBJ1-5; 9 bases are a match to TRBD1. Sequenced sample: PBMCs. CDR3 residues: CASSLTGGLNQPQHF. The CDR3, as DNA: TGTGCCAGCAGCTTAACAGGGGGCCTAAATCAGCCCCAGCATTTT. Combining the CDR3 with reference TRBV7-2 and TRBJ1-5 gives the whole variable domain GAGVSQSPSNKVTEKGKDVELRCDPISGHTALYWYRQSLGQGLEFLIYFQGNSAPDKSGLPSDRFSAERTGGSVSTLTIQRTQQEDSAVYLCASSLTGGLNQPQHFGDGTRLSIL.